The next 19 T cell receptor beta chains were all read from a single sample in a study of T cell responses to AZD1222 COVID-19 vaccine. Assay used: immunoSEQ multiplex PCR; TCRdb lists only in-frame clones, some missing. Counted here are hundreds of thousands of clones, around 93% occurring once; the ten biggest clones make up approximately 1%. Material: peripheral blood, obtained on day 0 of MenACWY control vaccination. Receptors originate from an adult in good health.

This clone was seen once. This chain uses TRBV29-1 with TRBJ1-2, with a weak D call TRBD1 (5 bases). Germline V lookup: CDR1 SQVTM, CDR2 ANQGSEA. The CDR3 loop spans 10 amino acids. Trimming took off 7 bases at V and 6 bases at J, with 9 bases between the two ends. CDR3 region: CSGQGDGYTF. The CDR3 region has the DNA TGCAGCGGTCAAGGGGATGGCTACACCTTC.

The V gene is TRBV28, the J gene TRBJ1-1, with 8 bases identical to TRBD1. This CDR3 region has 11 residues. Per germline, CDR1 MDHEN and CDR2 SYDVKM. After removal of 3 bases from V and 10 bases from J, the junction contained 1 base not matched to a gene. The CDR3 DNA reads TGTGCCAGCAGTTTTACAGGGGGAGCTTTCTTT. This sequence encodes CASSFTGGAFF.

The chain carries TRBV19 and TRBJ1-1; 7 bases align to TRBD1. The CDR3 covers 13 residues. Germline V gives CDR1 LNHDA, CDR2 SQIVND (reference sequence). Trimming took 11 bases from V and 0 from J; bases not matched to a gene: 6. CDR3 sequence reads: CAGGDRLNTEAFF. The DNA for the CDR3 is TGTGCCGGGGGGGACAGACTGAACACTGAAGCTTTCTTT.

V and J are TRBV7-9 and TRBJ2-7; perhaps TRBD2 as D (5 bases). The CDR3 has 16 residues. CDR1 SEHNR and CDR2 FQNEAQ come from the germline V gene (reference sequence). V lost 4 bases and J 2 bases, leaving 18 bases between the germline ends. The CDR3 reads CASSSPGSLRAYEQYF. For the CDR3, the DNA is TGTGCCAGCAGCTCCCCGGGGAGCCTGAGGGCCTACGAGCAGTACTTC.

This chain uses TRBV6-2 or TRBV6-3 with TRBJ1-5, with TRBD1 as a possible D gene (5 bases). Germline V gene data show CDR1 as MNHEY and CDR2 as SVGEGT. V shed 6 bases and J shed 5 bases, with 14 bases lying between them. The CDR3 sequence is 14 residues long. The CDR3 region has the DNA TGTGCCAGCAGCGTCGGGACGGGGCATCAGCCCCAGCATTTT. Translation gives CASSVGTGHQPQHF.

This chain links TRBV30 with TRBJ2-5; tentatively, D is TRBD1 (5 bases). CDR3 size: 12 residues. Germline V gives CDR1 GTSNPN, CDR2 SVGIG (reference sequence). The V end lost 3 bases, the J end lost 4 bases, and 9 bases lay between the germline ends. CDR3: CAWSWGGETQYF. Here the CDR3 DNA reads TGTGCCTGGAGCTGGGGCGGAGAGACCCAGTACTTC.

The chain employs TRBV5-4 and TRBJ2-2, with 10 bases fitting TRBD2. The V and J ends lost 4 bases and 4 bases, in that order; junction bases with no gene match: 4. Germline V gene sequence: CDR1 SGHNT, CDR2 YYREEE (reference sequence). This CDR3 spans 15 amino acids. Here the CDR3 DNA reads TGTGCCAGCAGCCCGGGGACTAGCGCCACCGGGGAGCTGTTTTTT. Translating gives CASSPGTSATGELFF.

V is TRBV3-1 (or the pseudogene TRBV3-2) and J is TRBJ2-3; unclear D gene. The CDR3 totals 13 residues. Germline V CDR1 and CDR2: LGHDT, YNNKEL (reference sequence). V was pared by 3 bases and J by 3 bases, with 7 bases between. CDR3 residues: CASSQLETDTQYF. In DNA, the CDR3 is TGTGCCAGCAGCCAGTTGGAAACAGATACGCAGTATTTT.

The genes are TRBV7-2 and TRBJ2-2; no firm D call. The CDR3 is made up of 13 amino acids. The V and J ends lost 3 bases and 3 bases respectively, with 5 bases between them. Germline V gene data show CDR1 as SGHTA and CDR2 as FQGNSA. CDR3 nucleotide sequence: TGTGCCAGCAGCTTTATGGACACCGGGGAGCTGTTTTTT. This gives the protein CASSFMDTGELFF.

V usage is TRBV7-9 and J usage is TRBJ1-2; 7 nucleotides line up with TRBD1. Germline assignment: CDR1 SEHNR and CDR2 FQNEAQ (reference sequence). CDR3 size: 13 residues. With 1 base clipped from V and 8 bases from J, the junction kept 4 bases outside the gene matches. CDR3 coding DNA: TGTGCCAGCAGCTTAGGAGGGGGCAGGGGCTACACCTTC. Translated: CASSLGGGRGYTF.

This clone was counted a single time. This chain joins TRBV27 and TRBJ1-3, with TRBD1 identical over 8 bases. Losses at the gene ends were 6 bases for V and 0 bases for J; bases not matched to a gene: 4. Germline V gene sequence: CDR1 MNHEY, CDR2 SMNVEV (reference sequence). CDR3 size: 15 residues. The CDR3, as DNA: TGTGCCAGCAGCCGGGACAGGAGCTCTGGAAACACCATATATTTT. Protein sequence: CASSRDRSSGNTIYF.

The chain employs TRBV7-9 and TRBJ1-4, with a possible D match to TRBD1 (5 bases). The germline CDR1 and CDR2 sequences are SEHNR and FQNEAQ (reference sequence). V dropped 5 bases and J dropped 7 bases, with 23 bases sitting between them. This CDR3 spans 17 amino acids. In DNA form, the CDR3 reads TGTGCCAGCAGCCGGGGGGTTTCGTCCCCTGGGGGTGAAAAACTGTTTTTT. Translating gives CASSRGVSSPGGEKLFF. The whole variable domain, remainder taken from reference TRBV7-9 and TRBJ1-4, is DTGVSQNPRHKITKRGQNVTFRCDPISEHNRLYWYRQTLGQGPEFLTYFQNEAQLEKSRLLSDRFSAERPKGSFSTLEIQRTEQGDSAMYLCASSRGVSSPGGEKLFFGSGTQLSVL.

Note on this clone: This sample also contains other DNA sequences that code for the same CDR3. This rearrangement joins TRBV11-2 to TRBJ1-2; 11 nucleotides align to TRBD1. This CDR3 has 14 residues. Trimming at V came to 6 bases and at J to 4 bases, leaving 4 bases not matched to a gene. CDR1 is SGHAT and CDR2 is FQNNGV in the germline V gene. This CDR3 reads CASRTGQGAYGYTF. The DNA of the CDR3 is TGTGCCAGCAGGACCGGACAGGGGGCCTATGGCTACACCTTC.

This clone has more than one count but fewer than ten. J is TRBJ1-1 and V is TRBV7-9; 7 bases are shared with TRBD1. Germline lookup yields CDR1 SEHNR and CDR2 FQNEAQ (reference sequence). J was trimmed by 3 bases and V by 5 bases; bases with no gene match: 3. This CDR3 has 13 residues. The CDR3 spells CASSIQGYTEAFF. The CDR3 bases are TGTGCCAGCAGCATACAGGGGTACACTGAAGCTTTCTTT.

The chain uses TRBV7-2 and TRBJ1-3, with 8 bases fitting TRBD1. This CDR3 is 16 amino acids long. The ends lost 1 base at V and 7 bases at J; junction bases unmatched: 9. Germline V gene data show CDR1 as SGHTA and CDR2 as FQGNSA. CDR3 sequence (DNA): TGTGCCAGCAGCTTAGGCCAGGGGGCATTGGTCAACACCATATATTTT. It translates to CASSLGQGALVNTIYF.

CDR3 coding DNA: TGTGCCAGCAACCTTGGGGGCGAGACCCAGTACTTC. Its translation: CASNLGGETQYF. The chain links TRBV5-6 to TRBJ2-5, with D possibly matching TRBD1 (6 bases). The V end lost 6 bases, the J end lost 5 bases, and 11 bases lay between the germline ends. This CDR3 has 12 residues. Germline V lookup: CDR1 SGHDT, CDR2 YYEEEE.

The CDR3 DNA follows: TGTGCCACCAGCTCTGGGGTTGACAGGGGTTGGGGTGGCTACACCTTC. Its translation is CATSSGVDRGWGGYTF. The chain has TRBV15 and TRBJ1-2; 8 bases align to TRBD1. This CDR3 contains 16 residues. V lost 5 bases and J lost 7; bases outside the gene matches: 15. Germline CDR1 and CDR2: LNHNV and YYDKDF (reference sequence).

The V and J genes are TRBV6-1 and TRBJ2-2, with 10 bases that match TRBD1. This CDR3 region has 16 residues. V shed 1 base and J 4 bases; nucleotides not matched to a gene: 3. Germline CDR1 reads MNHNS; CDR2 reads SASEGT. The CDR3 DNA follows: TGTGCCAGCAGTGAAGTCGGGACAGGGGCCACCGGGGAGCTGTTTTTT. Translating it yields CASSEVGTGATGELFF.

The V and J genes are TRBV19 and TRBJ2-1, with D possibly being TRBD2 (6 bases). CDR1 LNHDA and CDR2 SQIVND come from the germline V gene (reference sequence). The CDR3 is 15 amino acids. Trimming removed 3 bases at V and 4 bases at J, with 13 bases between. CDR3 DNA: TGTGCCAGTAGTATCGGGGGAGTCTGGTACAATGAGCAGTTCTTC. As protein: CASSIGGVWYNEQFF.